This T cell receptor (beta chain) was captured by sequencing in a study of blood T cell repertoires in COVID-19. Study context: Acute-phase and convalescent COVID-19 samples originated in the United States, Italy and Spain.

Sequencing used immunoSEQ multiplex PCR; TCRdb keeps in-frame clones, though not all of them. The sample records about 160,000 clones, roughly 85% being singletons. Clinical histories supplied by participants themselves formed the basis of cohort assignment. The V gene's germline CDR1 is MDHEN and CDR2 SYDVKM. Trimming stripped 2 bases from V and 0 bases from J, with 15 bases between. The CDR3 has 17 residues. The sequenced material came from PBMCs or T cells enriched from blood (not recorded which). The chain links TRBV28 to TRBJ2-3; a weak D match, TRBD2 (5 bases). The clonotype was recovered from a man in his 60s who had recovered from COVID-19. For the CDR3, the DNA is TGTGCCAGCAGTTTAGGGCTAGCCCTACATAGCACAGATACGCAGTATTTT. As protein: CASSLGLALHSTDTQYF.